The rows below give T cell receptor beta chains drawn from one sample of a study of cytomegalovirus exposure and HLA in healthy donors. Profiled with immunoSEQ multiplex PCR; TCRdb holds only in-frame clones, not every one. In the table there are more than 150,000 clones, more than 65% of which are singletons. The sequencing sample was made of PBMCs. These receptors originate from a girl aged 2-9 years in good health and CMV-seropositive. Each CDR3 is given with its conserved first and last residue.

CDR3 protein: CASRGRTGGVNTEAFF; V gene: TRBV5-1
CDR3 protein: CASSFEQVNTGELFF; V gene: TRBV5-4
CDR3 protein: CASKTMPNTEAFF; V gene: TRBV19
CDR3 protein: CASSPFDRLNTEAFF; V gene: TRBV27
CDR3 protein: CASSLVGGAADTQYF; V gene: TRBV7-2
CDR3 protein: CASSLRTSGAYEQYF; V gene: TRBV7-2
CDR3 protein: CASSPRGGTNGEQFF; V gene: TRBV6-1
CDR3 protein: CSVVRPGF; V gene: TRBV29-1
CDR3 protein: CASSGYPGQGLYTEAFF; V gene: TRBV5-5
CDR3 protein: CASSQEMSGSQLFF; V gene: TRBV4-1
CDR3 protein: CASSQDYRSSYEQYF; V gene: TRBV4-1
CDR3 protein: CAWRLAGSDTQYF; V gene: TRBV30
CDR3 protein: CASVGQGIQPQHF; V gene: TRBV6-1
CDR3 protein: CSVDRDNLNYGYTF; V gene: TRBV29-1